Each of the 28 T cell receptor beta chains below was sequenced from the same sample in a study of blood T cell repertoires in COVID-19. Sequencing was performed with immunoSEQ multiplex PCR; in TCRdb, only in-frame clones are kept and a portion is missing. The profile covers about 480,000 clones, with around 90% appearing a single time and around 8% taken by the ten largest. Sequencing was done on a sample of peripheral blood. These receptors all come from a woman aged 50 to 60 with COVID-19, enrolled during active disease.

V and J are TRBV7-9 and TRBJ2-2; D call uncertain. The CDR3 extends over 12 amino acids. V lost 5 bases to trimming and J lost 7 bases, with 8 bases between them. Germline assignment: CDR1 SEHNR and CDR2 FQNEAQ (reference sequence). The CDR3 DNA sequence: TGTGCCAGCAGCCGCCGCTACGGGGAGCTGTTTTTT. It is translated as CASSRRYGELFF.

V usage is TRBV7-8 and J usage is TRBJ2-7; 12 bases map to TRBD1. The V and J ends lost 4 bases and 7 bases, in that order; junction bases with no gene match: 14. Germline CDR1 SGHVS, CDR2 FQNEAQ. The CDR3 totals 17 residues. The DNA of the CDR3 is TGTGCCAGCAGCTCCCGACTCCCGGGACAGGGGGCCGGGGAGCAGTACTTC. It codes for CASSSRLPGQGAGEQYF.

CDR3 residues: CASSEALRGETQYF. CDR3 coding DNA: TGTGCCAGCAGTGAAGCGCTTCGAGGGGAGACCCAGTACTTC. This chain uses TRBV6-1 with TRBJ2-5; possibly TRBD2 for D (5 bases). The CDR3 has 14 amino acids. Deletions cut 0 bases from V and 5 bases from J, with 10 bases between. Germline V CDR1 and CDR2: MNHNS, SASEGT.

The rearrangement joins TRBV9 to TRBJ1-2, with a possible D match to TRBD1 (6 bases). V was cut by 0 bases and J by 7 bases, with 16 bases left in between. Germline V gene sequence: CDR1 SGDLS, CDR2 YYNGEE. CDR3 length equals 15 residues. The CDR3 reads CASSVGNRDTTGYTF. In nucleotides, the CDR3 is TGTGCCAGCAGCGTAGGGAACAGGGACACTACTGGCTACACCTTC.

The chain couples TRBV9 to TRBJ2-7; possible D gene TRBD1, 6 bases. There are 15 residues in the CDR3. Germline V CDR1 and CDR2: SGDLS, YYNGEE. The germline V and J ends were trimmed by 0 bases and 4 bases, with 14 bases remaining between them. The CDR3 DNA reads as TGTGCCAGCAGCGTAGGCGTCGGACAGCAGTACGAGCAGTACTTC. Protein sequence: CASSVGVGQQYEQYF. Looking up the rest from reference TRBV9 and TRBJ2-7 gives the full variable domain: DSGVTQTPKHLITATGQRVTLRCSPRSGDLSVYWYQQSLDQGLQFLIQYYNGEERAKGNILERFSAQQFPDLHSELNLSSLELGDSALYFCASSVGVGQQYEQYFGPGTRLTVT.

The rearrangement links TRBV10-1 to TRBJ1-1, with D unresolved. The germline CDR1 and CDR2 sequences are WNHNN and SYGVQD (reference sequence). V dropped 0 bases and J dropped 8 bases, with 13 bases sitting between them. The CDR3 is 14 residues long. In DNA, the CDR3 is TGCGCCAGCAGTGAGTCCCCGTCGGTTCCCGAAGCTTTCTTT. Its protein is CASSESPSVPEAFF.

The V and J genes are TRBV7-9 and TRBJ2-1; weak D call: TRBD2 (5 bases). The CDR3 spans 15 residues. The germline gives CDR1 SEHNR, CDR2 FQNEAQ (reference sequence). Trimming stripped 5 bases from V and 5 bases from J, with 16 bases between. Here the CDR3 DNA reads TGTGCCAGCAGCCTTGGGGAGAACCCCGACAATGAGCAGTTCTTC. Its translation is CASSLGENPDNEQFF.

This chain uses TRBV11-2 with TRBJ1-6; possible D gene TRBD1, 6 bases. The CDR3 consists of 13 residues. Trimming left V 5 bases short and J 12 bases short, with 14 bases between. CDR1 is SGHAT, CDR2 FQNNGV, per germline. The CDR3 DNA reads TGTGCCAGCAGCATAGGACAGAAACAACCCCTCCACTTT. It is translated as CASSIGQKQPLHF.

The rearrangement links TRBV24-1 to TRBJ2-2, with TRBD1 matching over 7 bases. The V gene end was trimmed by 6 bases and the J gene end by 2 bases; junction bases not matched to a gene: 8. This CDR3 comprises 16 residues. CDR1 is KGHDR, CDR2 SFDVKD, per germline. The CDR3 here is CATSSSYRGNTGELFF. CDR3 nucleotide sequence: TGTGCCACCAGTTCCTCCTACAGGGGCAACACCGGGGAGCTGTTTTTT.

This chain joins TRBV7-9 and TRBJ1-6; 8 nucleotides match TRBD1. Trimming removed 4 bases from V and 8 bases from J; junction bases left unmatched: 13. This CDR3 has 17 residues. Germline CDR1 and CDR2: SEHNR and FQNEAQ (reference sequence). The CDR3 loop is CASSSDLRGLSDSPLHF. The DNA for the CDR3 is TGTGCCAGCAGCTCAGACCTCAGGGGGCTGTCTGATTCACCCCTCCACTTT.

V is TRBV30 and J is TRBJ1-3; D gene uncertain. Germline lookup yields CDR1 GTSNPN and CDR2 SVGIG (reference sequence). CDR3 length equals 14 residues. The ends were cut back, 3 bases at V and 2 bases at J, with 11 bases in the middle. CDR3 bases: TGTGCCTGGAGAGGAGGGTTAGCTGGAAACACCATATATTTT. Its protein is CAWRGGLAGNTIYF. The variable domain in full, completed from reference TRBV30 and TRBJ1-3, reads SQTIHQWPATLVQPVGSPLSLECTVEGTSNPNLYWYRQAAGRGLQLLFYSVGIGQISSEVPQNLSASRPQDRQFILSSKKLLLSDSGFYLCAWRGGLAGNTIYFGEGSWLTVV.

This clone was counted between two and nine times. The V gene is TRBV7-3, the J gene TRBJ1-2; 8 nucleotides match TRBD1. Trimming removed 4 bases from V and 5 bases from J; junction bases left unmatched: 3. The CDR3 has 13 residues. The V gene's germline CDR1 is SGHTA and CDR2 FQGTGA. The DNA of the CDR3 is TGTGCCAGCAGCTACGGACAGGGATATGGCTACACCTTC. Amino acid sequence: CASSYGQGYGYTF.

V gene TRBV24-1 combines with J gene TRBJ2-1; 12 bases fit TRBD1. This CDR3 contains 17 residues. The ends lost 6 bases at V and 5 bases at J; junction bases unmatched: 10. CDR1 is KGHDR and CDR2 is SFDVKD in the germline V gene. The CDR3 spells CATSLKGQGALDNEQFF. CDR3 nucleotides: TGTGCCACCAGTCTAAAGGGACAGGGGGCATTAGACAATGAGCAGTTCTTC.

This chain uses TRBV7-2 with TRBJ1-2; possibly TRBD1 for D (5 bases). Trimming shortened V by 5 bases and J by 8 bases, and 21 bases separated the two germline ends. CDR1 is SGHTA and CDR2 is FQGNSA in the germline V gene. CDR3 size: 15 residues. CDR3 in amino acids: CASSPAQGTAHGYTF. In DNA form, the CDR3 reads TGTGCCAGCAGCCCCGCCCAGGGTACCGCGCACGGCTACACCTTC.

V usage is TRBV3-1 (or the pseudogene TRBV3-2) and J usage is TRBJ2-1; D not certain. The CDR3 has 16 amino acids. V lost 3 bases, J lost 0 bases, and 12 bases lay in between. Germline V gene sequence: CDR1 LGHDT, CDR2 YNNKEL (reference sequence). CDR3 sequence reads: CASSHGVPSSYNEQFF. For the CDR3, the DNA is TGTGCCAGCAGCCACGGCGTCCCTAGCTCCTACAATGAGCAGTTCTTC.

The count of this clone is one. This chain joins TRBV4-1 and TRBJ1-2; TRBD1 is a possible D gene (5 bases). Germline lookup yields CDR1 MGHRA and CDR2 YSYEKL. V lost 1 base, J lost 3 bases, and 12 bases lay in between. This CDR3 region has 15 residues. CDR3 protein: CASSQASPGDYGYTF. The CDR3 nucleotides read TGCGCCAGCAGCCAAGCGTCGCCGGGGGACTATGGCTACACCTTC.

The chain links TRBV21-1 to TRBJ1-6. TRBV21-1 is labeled a pseudogene. The CDR3 totals 16 residues. This CDR3 is CASSLDPNSQNSPLHF. The CDR3 DNA follows: TGTGCCAGCAGCCTCGACCCCAATAGCCAGAATTCACCCCTCCACTTT.

The chain joins TRBV5-6 to TRBJ2-5; D gene unclear. The germline CDR1 and CDR2 sequences are SGHDT and YYEEEE. Trimming took 1 base from V and 3 from J, leaving 10 bases between them. The CDR3 is 14 residues long. The CDR3 sequence: CASSLQDREETQYF. In DNA form, the CDR3 reads TGTGCCAGCAGCTTGCAGGATCGTGAAGAGACCCAGTACTTC.

The genes are TRBV7-7 and TRBJ2-1; D uncertain. V shed 3 bases and J shed 4 bases, with 7 bases lying between them. The CDR3 is made up of 13 amino acids. Germline V gives CDR1 SSHAT, CDR2 FNYEAQ (reference sequence). The CDR3: CASSFSPYNEQFF. For the CDR3, the DNA is TGTGCCAGCAGCTTTTCCCCTTACAATGAGCAGTTCTTC.

The rearrangement joins TRBV5-5 to TRBJ1-1, with TRBD1 identical over 8 bases. Germline CDR1 reads SGHKS; CDR2 reads YYEKEE (reference sequence). This CDR3 spans 14 amino acids. J gave up 1 base and V 10 bases, and 9 bases lay outside the gene matches. The CDR3 DNA is TGTGCCCGTGGTTATGGGACAGGGAACACTGAAGCTTTCTTT. The encoded protein is CARGYGTGNTEAFF.

V and J are TRBV3-1 (or the pseudogene TRBV3-2) and TRBJ2-2; TRBD2 matches 10 bases. Germline V lookup: CDR1 LGHDT, CDR2 YNNKEL (reference sequence). This CDR3 comprises 14 residues. The V and J ends lost 4 bases and 4 bases, in that order; junction bases with no gene match: 0. The CDR3 DNA sequence: TGTGCCAGCAGCCTAGCGGGGGGCACCGGGGAGCTGTTTTTT. Residues: CASSLAGGTGELFF.

CDR3 residues: CASRRTGWEDTQYF. The CDR3 DNA is TGTGCCAGCAGGAGGACAGGGTGGGAAGATACGCAGTATTTT. This rearrangement joins TRBV27 to TRBJ2-3; 8 nucleotides agree with TRBD1. CDR3 size: 14 residues. Germline CDR1 and CDR2: MNHEY and SMNVEV (reference sequence). J was trimmed by 5 bases and V by 6 bases; bases with no gene match: 7.

CDR3 sequence reads: CASSPEAGTAAGKGQPQHF. CDR3 coding DNA: TGCGCCAGCAGCCCCGAAGCCGGGACAGCCGCAGGAAAAGGTCAGCCCCAGCATTTT. The chain couples TRBV4-1 to TRBJ1-5; TRBD1 agrees at 7 bases. CDR3 size: 19 residues. V shed 4 bases, J shed 6 bases, and the junction held 21 bases outside the gene matches. The germline V gene encodes CDR1 MGHRA and CDR2 YSYEKL.

Only one count was recorded for this clone. The chain links TRBV3-1 (or the pseudogene TRBV3-2) to TRBJ1-2, with D maybe TRBD1 (6 bases). The V gene's germline CDR1 is LGHDT and CDR2 YNNKEL (reference sequence). CDR3 size: 14 residues. V dropped 1 base and J dropped 3 bases, with 9 bases sitting between them. The CDR3 loop reads CASSQVPGDYGYTF. CDR3 bases: TGTGCCAGCAGCCAAGTACCAGGGGACTATGGCTACACCTTC.

This clone was picked up one time. This chain joins TRBV6-5 and TRBJ1-2; 8 bases are a match to TRBD1. This CDR3 is 15 amino acids long. Germline assignment: CDR1 MNHEY and CDR2 SVGAGI. J was trimmed by 1 base and V by 7 bases; bases with no gene match: 8. For the CDR3, the DNA is TGTGCCAGCACCCTGGACAGGGCACTTAACTATGGCTACACCTTC. This translates into CASTLDRALNYGYTF.

The chain recombines TRBV5-1 with TRBJ2-7; 8 bases agree with TRBD1. Trimming removed 6 bases from V and 5 bases from J; junction bases left unmatched: 16. The length of the CDR3 is 16 residues. The germline V gene encodes CDR1 SGHRS and CDR2 YFSETQ. CDR3 sequence reads: CASTLGVRQGRHEQYF. The DNA of the CDR3 is TGCGCCAGCACCTTAGGGGTCAGACAGGGGCGCCACGAGCAGTACTTC. Full variable domain (rest looked up from reference TRBV5-1 and TRBJ2-7): KAGVTQTPRYLIKTRGQQVTLSCSPISGHRSVSWYQQTPGQGLQFLFEYFSETQRNKGNFPGRFSGRQFSNSRSEMNVSTLELGDSALYLCASTLGVRQGRHEQYFGPGTRLTVT.

The chain couples TRBV11-3 to TRBJ2-3, with D perhaps TRBD2 (8 bases). The CDR3 totals 14 residues. V lost 5 bases and J lost 5, with 14 bases in between. Germline CDR1 is SGHNT and CDR2 is YENEEA. CDR3 coding DNA: TGTGCCAGCAGCCGGGAGGGGGCCGAAGATACGCAGTATTTT. It codes for CASSREGAEDTQYF.

The V call is TRBV6-2 or TRBV6-3, the J call TRBJ1-4, with unresolved D. Germline V lookup: CDR1 MNHEY, CDR2 SVGEGT. The CDR3 spans 12 residues. Trimming removed 6 bases at V and 8 bases at J, with 10 bases between. CDR3 amino acids: CASSPEQEKLFF. CDR3 DNA: TGTGCCAGCAGCCCGGAACAGGAAAAACTGTTTTTT.